This TCR beta chain was profiled in a study of CD8+ T cells in alopecia areata (dated by TCRdb to the late 2010s). Notes on the research overall: Treated patients were enrolled in an open-label pilot trial of oral tofacitinib, 5 to 10 mg twice daily, for moderate-to-severe alopecia areata. In treated patients, disease severity was measured using the SALT score, which gives the percentage of scalp surface area affected. Human TCRbeta sequencing covered scalp tissue and sorted CD4+ and CD8+ peripheral blood T cells from patchy and totalis/universalis alopecia areata patients and healthy controls. High-throughput TCRbeta sequencing was used to examine T cell clonal expansion in alopecia areata in both the C3H/HeJ mouse model and human patients. Biopsies were taken from tofacitinib-treated patients at baseline and at 4 and 24 weeks of treatment, and a later scalp biopsy was taken in several of the tofacitinib-treated patients. RNA was obtained with the PAXgene miRNA kit for fixed scalp, the miRNeasy kit for PBMCs, and the RNeasy kit for mouse skin. Patients stayed on tofacitinib for 6 to 18 months and then had 6 months of follow-up off drug so that delayed response and recurrence could be assessed. Clonality in the scalp was compared among normal scalp (n=4), patchy alopecia areata scalp (n=8), and alopecia totalis/universalis scalp (n=8). immunoSEQ multiplex PCR using 35 Vbeta forward primers and 13 Jbeta reverse primers was used to amplify TCRbeta CDR3 regions. Findings and caveats that apply to the study as a whole: TCR sequences shared between patients were less clear than in mice, possibly partly because of HLA diversity in the patient population. Unlike mouse skin, which is dominated by gammadelta T cells, normal human skin has resident alphabeta T cells that are also sequenced, and this complicates analysis of the scalp TCR repertoire. Many expanded lesional clones persisted in scalp and blood during tofacitinib treatment, which may partly explain relapse after stopping treatment. Because the treated cohort was small and included a single nonresponder, larger studies are needed to assess links between baseline CD8+ expansion and response. Tofacitinib significantly decreased scalp clonality and the number of expanded CD8+ clones among the top 100 scalp clones. Compared with normal scalp, lesional scalp, particularly in alopecia totalis/universalis, had higher clonality and more expanded CD8+ clones, which suggests antigenic drive.

This sample's treatment or condition label indicates: oral pan-JAK inhibitor, 5-10 mg twice daily. Lesional scalp punch biopsies and peripheral blood were obtained from alopecia areata patients. PBMCs were isolated by density centrifugation and stained for CD3, CD4 and CD8, and CD4+ and CD8+ T cells were sorted on a FACSAria. The library came from the immunoSEQ multiplex PCR assay. For TCR sequencing, RNA was extracted from every sample and reverse transcribed into cDNA to serve as template. First-strand cDNA was synthesized using SuperScript III with a 2:1 mix of oligo-dT and random hexamers. A synthetic immune receptor repertoire was used to measure amplification bias, and any remaining bias was corrected computationally. In the original analysis: Raw reads were preprocessed to remove errors, and CDR3 was defined by IMGT conventions from the conserved cysteine to phenylalanine. Clonality was calculated as 1 minus Shannon entropy normalized by log2 of the number of productive unique TCRs. CD4 or CD8 identity of scalp clones was inferred by cross-referencing scalp TCRbeta sequences with sorted blood CD4 and CD8 repertoires. Imported from immuneACCESS, the table was reduced by TCRdb to in-frame sequences with V and J called. These copies leave out some clones; in studies compared against another copy, an unresolved V gene accounts for under half, and the cause of the remainder is not known. The V and J calls and clone size were taken over from that table, and D and trimming were inferred from the DNA. The table for this sample lists around 170,000 clones; about half of them were counted only once. The ten biggest clones cover around a tenth of the sample.

V lost 0 bases and J lost 1 base, and the count of bases not matched to a germline gene is 2. Spanning cysteine to phenylalanine, the CDR3 consists of 15 amino acids. Only the CDR3 DNA is retained, 45 bases long and in frame from the first base. CDR1 and CDR2 are drawn from the germline V gene: MNHEY, SVGAGI. A word on this clone: What this receptor recognizes is not known. There are no base qualities to consult, and no much larger clone falls within one base.

This sequence originates from a human donor with alopecia areata. The V gene is TRBV6-5 and the J gene is TRBJ2-5, with 7 junctional bases fitting TRBD2. Source: CD8+ T cells sorted from blood, taken at week 52, from a patient treated with tofacitinib. The nucleotide sequence reads as follows: TGTGCCAGCAGTTACTCGAGGACTAGCCAAGAGACCCAGTACTTC. Its translation is CASSYSRTSQETQYF.